Listed below are T cell receptor beta chains from one sample, sequenced in a study of blood T cell repertoires in COVID-19. Produced via immunoSEQ multiplex PCR; TCRdb's table is partial and in-frame only. Of about 230,000 clones in the sample, approximately 88% were seen once. The sequencing sample was made of peripheral blood. The receptors were gathered from a man in his forties with acute or convalescent COVID-19. Each CDR3 is given with its conserved first and last residue. A D gene is named only where the DNA matches it firmly. The size entry is marked missing in some rows and otherwise reads once, few, many or a size class.

d_gene	j_gene	v_gene	abundance	CDR3nt	CDR3aa
NA	TRBJ2-3	TRBV13	NA	TGTGCCAGCAGCTTAGTAGAGGGTAGCACAGATACGCAGTATTTT	CASSLVEGSTDTQYF
TRBD1	TRBJ1-2	TRBV18	NA	TGTGCCAGCTCACCGACAGGGGACTATGGCTACACCTTC	CASSPTGDYGYTF
NA	TRBJ1-3	TRBV5-1	once	TGCGCCAGCAGCTTCAGGGGCATGGAAGGCACCATATATTTT	CASSFRGMEGTIYF
TRBD1	TRBJ1-1	TRBV4-1	NA	TGCGCCAGCAGCCAAGGTAGAACAGGGGGCTCGAACACTGAAGCTTTCTTT	CASSQGRTGGSNTEAFF
TRBD1	TRBJ1-3	TRBV5-1	NA	TGCGCCAGCAGCTCGGGACAGGGAAACACCATATATTTT	CASSSGQGNTIYF
TRBD1	TRBJ2-1	TRBV24-1	once	TGTGCCACCAGTGACCGGGACAGGGGAACCAATGAGCAGTTCTTC	CATSDRDRGTNEQFF
NA	TRBJ1-1	TRBV7-2	NA	TGTGCCAGCAGCCCAACGACTAGTTCAGGCGGGAACACTGAAGCTTTCTTT	CASSPTTSSGGNTEAFF
NA	TRBJ2-7	TRBV12-3/TRBV12-4	NA	TGTGCCAGCAGTTTGGGTTTCGGGGAGCAGTACTTC	CASSLGFGEQYF
TRBD2	TRBJ2-1	TRBV5-1	NA	TGCGCCAGCAGTTACCAGACTAGCGGGAGGACCACCTACAATGAGCAGTTCTTC	CASSYQTSGRTTYNEQFF
TRBD2	TRBJ2-7	TRBV5-1	few	TGCGCCAGCAGCTTACTAGCGGGAGCCTACGAGCAGTACTTC	CASSLLAGAYEQYF
TRBD2	TRBJ2-7	TRBV19	NA	TGTGCCAGTAGTATCTCTAGCGGGAGAGTCGAGCAGTACTTC	CASSISSGRVEQYF
TRBD2	TRBJ2-1	TRBV3-1/TRBV3-2	NA	TGTGCCAGCAGCTCGACTAGCGGAAATGAGCAGTTCTTC	CASSSTSGNEQFF
NA	TRBJ1-3	TRBV28	few	TGTGCCAGCAGTTTAGTGGGCAGCTCTGGAAACACCATATATTTT	CASSLVGSSGNTIYF
TRBD1	TRBJ2-1	TRBV4-3	NA	TGCGCCAGCAGCCCCAGTCGGGCAGGGGGCAATGAGCAGTTCTTC	CASSPSRAGGNEQFF
TRBD1	TRBJ1-5	TRBV10-3	NA	TGTGCCATCAGTGAAGGGACAGGGGGGGACCAGCCCCAGCATTTT	CAISEGTGGDQPQHF
NA	TRBJ2-7	TRBV9	NA	TGTGCCAGCAGCGTAGATCCGGGGAGAGAGCAGTACTTC	CASSVDPGREQYF
NA	TRBJ1-4	TRBV5-4	NA	TGTGCCAGCAGCGTACAGGGTAATGAAAAACTGTTTTTT	CASSVQGNEKLFF
TRBD1	TRBJ1-2	TRBV5-6	NA	TGTGCCAGCAGCTTCAGGGGGCCTGGCTACACCTTC	CASSFRGPGYTF
NA	TRBJ2-7	TRBV6-6	NA	TGTGCCAGCAGTTACCAGCGGGACACCTACGAGCAGTACTTC	CASSYQRDTYEQYF
TRBD1	TRBJ1-1	TRBV19	NA	TGTGCCAGTAGTAAAACAAGGGGACAGGGGATATCTGAAGCTTTCTTT	CASSKTRGQGISEAFF
NA	TRBJ1-1	TRBV18	NA	TGTGCCAGCTCACCAGCTGGACAAGGCGTATTTGAAGCTTTCTTT	CASSPAGQGVFEAFF
TRBD1	TRBJ2-1	TRBV4-3	NA	TGCGCCAGCAGCCAGGATGACAGGGGGCTCGACAATGAGCAGTTCTTC	CASSQDDRGLDNEQFF
NA	TRBJ1-6	TRBV6-2/TRBV6-3	NA	TGTGCCAGCAGTTACTCGATCGAGAATTCACCCCTCCACTTT	CASSYSIENSPLHF
NA	TRBJ1-5	TRBV18	once	TGTGCCAGCTCACCTACCCTCGGGACGGAGGGTCAGCCCCAGCATTTT	CASSPTLGTEGQPQHF
TRBD1	TRBJ2-7	TRBV7-2	once	TGTGCCAGCTTGCCTTCAGGGGGCTACGAGCAGTACTTC	CASLPSGGYEQYF
NA	TRBJ1-5	TRBV29-1	few	TGCAGCGTTGTCGAGGGGGATAGCAATCAGCCCCAGCATTTT	CSVVEGDSNQPQHF
TRBD2	TRBJ2-2	TRBV6-2/TRBV6-3	NA	TGTGCCAGCAGTTATGGGATGGCGGGAGAACGTCCCGGGGAGCTGTTTTTT	CASSYGMAGERPGELFF
NA	TRBJ2-1	TRBV19	NA	TGTGCCAGTAGTAGTACTGGTTACAATGAGCAGTTCTTC	CASSSTGYNEQFF